This T cell receptor beta chain was identified in a study of blood T cell repertoires in COVID-19. Whole-study context: Acute-phase and convalescent COVID-19 samples originated in the United States, Italy and Spain. The analysed material was cDNA or gDNA that came from T cells, B-cell-depleted T cells, or PBMCs.

The CDR3 extends over 12 amino acids. Germline lookup yields CDR1 SNHLY and CDR2 FYNNEI. V lost 7 bases, J lost 6 bases, and 10 bases lay in between. In the original workflow: Estimated nucleated cell counts came from reference gene primer amplification. This table comes from immunoSEQ multiplex PCR, and its TCRdb copy is limited to in-frame clones, with some not included. That table supplies the V and J calls and clone size; D and trimming were determined from the DNA. The sample shows 450,000 to 600,000 clones, 87% of them seen only once. Cohorts were determined from participant-reported clinical history.

The chain joins TRBV2 to TRBJ2-1; D possibly corresponds to TRBD1 (6 bases). The receptor was derived from a woman under 30 who had recovered from COVID-19. Sequencing used PBMCs or T cells enriched from blood (not recorded which). The CDR3 coding sequence is TGTGCCAGCAATAGAGGGGGCAATGAGCAGTTCTTC. Protein product: CASNRGGNEQFF.